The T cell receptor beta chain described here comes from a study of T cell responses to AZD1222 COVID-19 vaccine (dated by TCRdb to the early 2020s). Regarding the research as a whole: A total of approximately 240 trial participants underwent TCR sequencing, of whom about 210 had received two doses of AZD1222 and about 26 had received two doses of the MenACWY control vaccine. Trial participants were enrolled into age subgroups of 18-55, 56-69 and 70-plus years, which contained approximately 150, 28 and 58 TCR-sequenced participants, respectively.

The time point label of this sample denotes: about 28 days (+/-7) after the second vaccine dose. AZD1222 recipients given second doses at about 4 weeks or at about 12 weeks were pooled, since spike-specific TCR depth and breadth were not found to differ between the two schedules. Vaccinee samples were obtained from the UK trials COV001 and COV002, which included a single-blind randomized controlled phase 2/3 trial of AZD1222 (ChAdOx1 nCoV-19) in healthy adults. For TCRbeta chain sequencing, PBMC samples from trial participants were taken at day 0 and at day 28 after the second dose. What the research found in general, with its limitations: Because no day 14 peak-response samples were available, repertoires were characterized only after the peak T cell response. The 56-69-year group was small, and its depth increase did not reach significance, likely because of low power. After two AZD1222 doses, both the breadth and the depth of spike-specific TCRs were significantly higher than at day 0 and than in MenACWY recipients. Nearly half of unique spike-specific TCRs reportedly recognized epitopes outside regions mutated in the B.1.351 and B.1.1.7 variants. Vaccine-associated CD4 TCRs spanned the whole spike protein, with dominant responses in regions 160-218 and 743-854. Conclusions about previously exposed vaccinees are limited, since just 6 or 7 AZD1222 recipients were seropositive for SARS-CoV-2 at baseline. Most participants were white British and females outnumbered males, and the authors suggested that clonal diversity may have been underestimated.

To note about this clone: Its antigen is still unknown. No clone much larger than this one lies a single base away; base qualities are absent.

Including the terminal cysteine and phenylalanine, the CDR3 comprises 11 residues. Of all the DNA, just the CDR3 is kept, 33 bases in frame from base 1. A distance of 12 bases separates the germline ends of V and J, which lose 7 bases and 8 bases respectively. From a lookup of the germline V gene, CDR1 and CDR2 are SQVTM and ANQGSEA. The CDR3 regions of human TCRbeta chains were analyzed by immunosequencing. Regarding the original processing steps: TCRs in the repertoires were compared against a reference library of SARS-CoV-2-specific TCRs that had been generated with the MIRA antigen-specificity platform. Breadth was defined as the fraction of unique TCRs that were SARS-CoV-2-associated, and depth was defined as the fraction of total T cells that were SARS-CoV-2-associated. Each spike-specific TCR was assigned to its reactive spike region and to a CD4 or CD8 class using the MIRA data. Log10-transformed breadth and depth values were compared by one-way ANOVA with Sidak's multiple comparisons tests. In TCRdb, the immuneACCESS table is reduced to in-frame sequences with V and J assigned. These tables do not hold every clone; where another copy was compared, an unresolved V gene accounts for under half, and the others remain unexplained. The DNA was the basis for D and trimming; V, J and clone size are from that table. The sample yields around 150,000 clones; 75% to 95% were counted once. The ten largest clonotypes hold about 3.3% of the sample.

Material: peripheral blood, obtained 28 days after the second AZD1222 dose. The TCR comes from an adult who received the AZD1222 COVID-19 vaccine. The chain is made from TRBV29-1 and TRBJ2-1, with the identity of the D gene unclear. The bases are TGCAGCGCCCATATGTTGGATGAGCAGTTCTTC. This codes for CSAHMLDEQFF.